This T cell receptor (beta chain) was documented in a study of metastatic and nonmetastatic thyroid tumors. Study summary: Peripheral blood and tumor or nodule samples from malignant and benign thyroid patients were compared.

V lost 3 bases to trimming and J lost 5 bases, with 11 bases between them. The CDR3 runs to 14 residues. No treatment had been given to any patient before thyroid surgery. Through MiXCR, TCRdb re-clonotyped the PCR reads. Of about 85,000 clones in the sample, 8.6% are singletons; the top ten hold 8.8%. This clone has at least ten counts. What it binds is unknown. General study points: Benign nodules reportedly had significantly lower TCR beta diversity than malignant thyroid tumors in blood and tumor.

The sequence derives from a female donor with papillary thyroid cancer or a benign thyroid nodule (not recorded which). Some clones in this sample may be carry-over from other donors' samples. J is TRBJ2-4 and V is TRBV12-3 or TRBV12-4, with D unclear. Sequencing was performed on blood. CDR3 DNA sequence: TGTGCCAGCAGTTTTGGTATCGTAGAAAACATTCAGTACTTC. Residues: CASSFGIVENIQYF.